The 13 T cell receptor beta chains given below trace back to one sample, sequenced in a study of T cell responses to AZD1222 COVID-19 vaccine. Profiled with immunoSEQ multiplex PCR; TCRdb holds only in-frame clones, not every one. This table has around 140,000 clones, 90% appearing once. Specimen: peripheral blood, collected on day 0 of AZD1222 vaccination. Receptors were obtained from an adult in good health.

This clone was recorded only once. Mismatch with germline at one junction end may stem from a read error. The CDR3 sequence: CASSPSGVNGNF. The CDR3 DNA sequence: TGTGCCAGCAGTCCTTCGGGTGTCAATGGCAACTTC. The J gene is TRBJ2-5, the V gene TRBV7-2; no clear D. Per the germline V gene, CDR1 is SGHTA and CDR2 is FQGNSA. The CDR3 is made up of 12 amino acids.

The V and J genes are TRBV5-6 and TRBJ2-5; D possibly matches TRBD1 or TRBD2 (6 bases each). This CDR3 region has 15 residues. V lost 4 bases and J lost 2, with 15 bases in between. The germline V gene encodes CDR1 SGHDT and CDR2 YYEEEE. For the CDR3, the DNA is TGTGCCAGCAGCCCAGAAGGGGGGCCTCAAGAGACCCAGTACTTC. Its protein is CASSPEGGPQETQYF.

The V and J genes are TRBV12-3 or TRBV12-4 and TRBJ1-2, with D possibly matching TRBD1 (6 bases). The CDR3 spans 13 residues. V was trimmed by 2 bases and J by 6 bases, leaving 10 bases between them. The CDR3 bases are TGTGCCAGCAGTTTACAGAACAGGGATGGCTACACCTTC. It yields the protein CASSLQNRDGYTF.

This clone has only one observation. This sequence joins TRBV7-3 and TRBJ2-3, with TRBD2 matching over 11 bases. V was pared by 5 bases and J by 3 bases, with 10 bases of the junction left unmatched. This CDR3 has 17 residues. Germline lookup yields CDR1 SGHTA and CDR2 FQGTGA. The chain's CDR3 is CASSISSGGAQTDTQYF. The CDR3 nucleotides are TGTGCCAGCAGCATCAGTAGCGGGGGGGCTCAGACAGATACGCAGTATTTT.

The chain carries TRBV19 and TRBJ2-3; 13 bases are a match to TRBD2. After removal of 6 bases from V and 5 bases from J, the junction contained 8 bases not matched to a gene. Per germline, CDR1 LNHDA and CDR2 SQIVND (reference sequence). The CDR3 length is 16 residues. The CDR3, as DNA: TGTGCCAGTAGCAGAGCCGGGACTAGCGGGGAAGATACGCAGTATTTT. The encoded protein is CASSRAGTSGEDTQYF.

Here the CDR3 reads CASSDKGNTIYF. The CDR3, as DNA: TGTGCCAGCAGTGACAAGGGAAACACCATATATTTT. The chain uses TRBV27 and TRBJ1-3; D is unclear. Germline CDR1 reads MNHEY; CDR2 reads SMNVEV (reference sequence). V lost 5 bases, J lost 4 bases, and 6 bases lay in between. This CDR3 has 12 residues.

This chain joins TRBV28 and TRBJ1-5; maybe TRBD1 (5 bases). The CDR3 runs to 15 residues. V lost 7 bases to trimming and J lost 0 bases, with 13 bases between them. CDR1 and CDR2 from the germline V gene are MDHEN and SYDVKM. CDR3: CASTGTIDSNQPQHF. The CDR3 DNA is TGTGCCAGCACTGGGACTATCGATAGCAATCAGCCCCAGCATTTT.

The chain employs TRBV30 and TRBJ1-3; 8 nucleotides align to TRBD1. Germline V CDR1 and CDR2: GTSNPN, SVGIG (reference sequence). V was clipped by 1 base and J by 0 bases; unmatched bases: 5. This CDR3 comprises 16 residues. DNA for the CDR3: TGTGCCTGGAGTGCCGGGACAGGAAGCTCTGGAAACACCATATATTTT. Its protein is CAWSAGTGSSGNTIYF.

The chain has TRBV6-5 and TRBJ1-6, with D perhaps matching TRBD1 (6 bases). V was shortened by 6 bases and J by 7 bases, with 16 bases between the two germline ends. From germline, CDR1 is MNHEY and CDR2 SVGAGI. This CDR3 is 15 amino acids long. The CDR3 nucleotides are TGTGCCAGCAGCCCCATACCAGGGGCCAATTCACCCCTCCACTTT. It codes for CASSPIPGANSPLHF.

V is TRBV19 and J is TRBJ2-2; D unclear. The CDR3 has 12 residues. Trimming took 7 bases from V and 3 from J, leaving 6 bases between them. CDR1 is LNHDA, CDR2 SQIVND, per germline (reference sequence). DNA of the CDR3: TGTGCCAGTAATAGACACACCGGGGAGCTGTTTTTT. This sequence encodes CASNRHTGELFF.

The rearrangement links TRBV5-4 to TRBJ1-6; tentatively, D is TRBD1 (5 bases). The CDR3 consists of 15 residues. Trimming left V 4 bases short and J 2 bases short, with 10 bases between. Germline V gives CDR1 SGHNT, CDR2 YYREEE (reference sequence). The CDR3 bases are TGTGCCAGCAGCCTATACAGGACCTATAATTCACCCCTCCACTTT. This encodes CASSLYRTYNSPLHF. The full variable domain, completed using reference TRBV5-4 and TRBJ1-6, is ETGVTQSPTHLIKTRGQQVTLRCSSQSGHNTVSWYQQALGQGPQFIFQYYREEENGRGNFPPRFSGLQFPNYSSELNVNALELDDSALYLCASSLYRTYNSPLHFGNGTRLTVT.

This clone has a single count. The chain recombines TRBV19 with TRBJ2-3; 13 nucleotides agree with TRBD2. This CDR3 has 18 residues. The V gene end was trimmed by 4 bases and the J gene end by 2 bases; junction bases not matched to a gene: 9. Germline CDR1 and CDR2: LNHDA and SQIVND (reference sequence). The chain's CDR3 is CASSTPRLAGGFTDTQYF. Here the CDR3 DNA reads TGTGCCAGTAGTACGCCCCGACTAGCGGGGGGCTTCACAGATACGCAGTATTTT.

V is TRBV7-6 and J is TRBJ2-3, with D tentatively TRBD2 (5 bases). Germline V gene sequence: CDR1 SGHVS, CDR2 FNYEAQ. This CDR3 is built from 16 residues. Trimming removed 5 bases from V and 2 bases from J, with 17 bases in between. Here the CDR3 reads CASSPTGPGITDTQYF. CDR3 sequence (DNA): TGTGCCAGCAGCCCCACCGGGCCGGGGATCACAGATACGCAGTATTTT.